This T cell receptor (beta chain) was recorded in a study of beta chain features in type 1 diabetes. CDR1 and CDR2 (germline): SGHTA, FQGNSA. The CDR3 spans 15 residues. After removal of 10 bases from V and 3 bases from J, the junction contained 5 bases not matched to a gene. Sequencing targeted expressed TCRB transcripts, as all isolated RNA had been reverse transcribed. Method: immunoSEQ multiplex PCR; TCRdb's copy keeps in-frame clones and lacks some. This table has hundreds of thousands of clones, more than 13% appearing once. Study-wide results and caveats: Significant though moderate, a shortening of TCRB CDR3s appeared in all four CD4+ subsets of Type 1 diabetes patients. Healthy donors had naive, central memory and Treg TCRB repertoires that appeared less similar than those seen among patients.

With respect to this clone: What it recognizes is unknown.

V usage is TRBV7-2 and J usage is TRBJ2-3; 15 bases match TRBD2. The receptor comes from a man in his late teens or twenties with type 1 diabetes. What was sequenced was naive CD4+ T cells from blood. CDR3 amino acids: CANGLAGGWTDTQYF. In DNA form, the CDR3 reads TGTGCCAACGGACTAGCGGGAGGGTGGACAGATACGCAGTATTTT.